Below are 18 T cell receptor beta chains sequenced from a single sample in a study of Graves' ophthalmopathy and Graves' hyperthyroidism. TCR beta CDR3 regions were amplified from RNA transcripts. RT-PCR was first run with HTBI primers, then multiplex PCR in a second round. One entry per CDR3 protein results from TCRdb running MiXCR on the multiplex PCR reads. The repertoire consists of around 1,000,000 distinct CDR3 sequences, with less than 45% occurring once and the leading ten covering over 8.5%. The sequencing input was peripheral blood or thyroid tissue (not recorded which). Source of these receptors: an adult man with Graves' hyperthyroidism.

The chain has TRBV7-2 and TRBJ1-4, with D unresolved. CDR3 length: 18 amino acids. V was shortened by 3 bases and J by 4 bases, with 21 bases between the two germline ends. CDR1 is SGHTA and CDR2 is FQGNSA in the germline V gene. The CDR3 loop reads CASSFNPSLGQNNEKLFF. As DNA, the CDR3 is TGTGCCAGCAGCTTTAACCCGAGCTTAGGCCAGAATAATGAAAAACTGTTTTTT. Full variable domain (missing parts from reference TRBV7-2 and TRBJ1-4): GAGVSQSPSNKVTEKGKDVELRCDPISGHTALYWYRQSLGQGLEFLIYFQGNSAPDKSGLPSDRFSAERTGGSVSTLTIQRTQQEDSAVYLCASSFNPSLGQNNEKLFFGSGTQLSVL.

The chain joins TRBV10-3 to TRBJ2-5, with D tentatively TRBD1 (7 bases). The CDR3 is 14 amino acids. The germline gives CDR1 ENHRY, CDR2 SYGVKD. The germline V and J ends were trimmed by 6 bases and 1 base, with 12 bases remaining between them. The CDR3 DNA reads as TGTGCCATCAGGGAGGGGGACAGCCAAGAGACCCAGTACTTC. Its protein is CAIREGDSQETQYF.

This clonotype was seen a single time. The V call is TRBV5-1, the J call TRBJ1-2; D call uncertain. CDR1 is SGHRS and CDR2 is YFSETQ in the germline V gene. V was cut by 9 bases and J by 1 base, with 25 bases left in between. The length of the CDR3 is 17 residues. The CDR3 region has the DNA TGCGCCATCAGTGGTTCCCGGTACGGCAGAGATAACTATGGCTACACCTTC. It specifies CAISGSRYGRDNYGYTF.

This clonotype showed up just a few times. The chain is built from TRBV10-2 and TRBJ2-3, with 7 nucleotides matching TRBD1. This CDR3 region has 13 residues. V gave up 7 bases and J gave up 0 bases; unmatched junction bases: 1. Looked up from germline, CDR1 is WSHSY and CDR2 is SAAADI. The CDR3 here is CASMDRSTDTQYF. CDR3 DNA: TGCGCCAGCATGGACAGGAGCACAGATACGCAGTATTTT.

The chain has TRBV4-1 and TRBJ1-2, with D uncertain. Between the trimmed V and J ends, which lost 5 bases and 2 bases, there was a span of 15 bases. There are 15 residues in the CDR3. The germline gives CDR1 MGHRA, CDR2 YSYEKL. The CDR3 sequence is CASSSGAGPNYGYTF. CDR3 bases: TGCGCCAGCAGCTCAGGTGCGGGCCCCAACTATGGCTACACCTTC.

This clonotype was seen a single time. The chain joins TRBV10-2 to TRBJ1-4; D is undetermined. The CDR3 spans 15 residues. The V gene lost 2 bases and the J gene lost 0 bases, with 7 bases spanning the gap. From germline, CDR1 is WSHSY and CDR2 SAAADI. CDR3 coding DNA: TGCGCCAGCAGTGAGCGACAATCAACTAATGAAAAACTGTTTTTT. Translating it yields CASSERQSTNEKLFF.

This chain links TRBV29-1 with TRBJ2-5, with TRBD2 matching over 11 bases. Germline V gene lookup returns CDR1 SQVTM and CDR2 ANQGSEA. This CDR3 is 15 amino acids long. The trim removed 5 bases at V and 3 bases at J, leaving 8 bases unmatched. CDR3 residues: CSVSIAGGPEETQYF. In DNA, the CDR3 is TGCAGCGTTTCTATAGCGGGAGGGCCCGAAGAGACCCAGTACTTC.

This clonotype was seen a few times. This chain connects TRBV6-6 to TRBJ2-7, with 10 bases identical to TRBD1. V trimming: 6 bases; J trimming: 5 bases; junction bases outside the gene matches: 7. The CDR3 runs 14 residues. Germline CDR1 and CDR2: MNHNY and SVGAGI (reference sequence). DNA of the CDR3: TGTGCCAGCAGGGGAAGACAGGGGGCTGACGAGCAGTACTTC. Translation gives CASRGRQGADEQYF.

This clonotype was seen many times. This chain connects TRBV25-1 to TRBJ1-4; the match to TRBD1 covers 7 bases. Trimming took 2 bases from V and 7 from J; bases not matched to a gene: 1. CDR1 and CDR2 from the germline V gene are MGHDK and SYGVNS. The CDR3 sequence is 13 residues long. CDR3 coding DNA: TGTGCCAGCAGTGAAACAGGGGTTGAAAAACTGTTTTTT. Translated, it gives CASSETGVEKLFF.

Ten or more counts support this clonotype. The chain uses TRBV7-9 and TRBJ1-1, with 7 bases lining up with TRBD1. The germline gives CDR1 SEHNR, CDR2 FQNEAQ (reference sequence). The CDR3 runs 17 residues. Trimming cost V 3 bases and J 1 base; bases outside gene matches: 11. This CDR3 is CASSLAGTDVGNTEAFF. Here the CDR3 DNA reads TGTGCCAGCAGCTTGGCCGGGACAGATGTTGGGAACACTGAAGCTTTCTTT. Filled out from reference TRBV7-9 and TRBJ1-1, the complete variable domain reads DTGVSQNPRHKITKRGQNVTFRCDPISEHNRLYWYRQTLGQGPEFLTYFQNEAQLEKSRLLSDRFSAERPKGSFSTLEIQRTEQGDSAMYLCASSLAGTDVGNTEAFFGQGTRLTVV.

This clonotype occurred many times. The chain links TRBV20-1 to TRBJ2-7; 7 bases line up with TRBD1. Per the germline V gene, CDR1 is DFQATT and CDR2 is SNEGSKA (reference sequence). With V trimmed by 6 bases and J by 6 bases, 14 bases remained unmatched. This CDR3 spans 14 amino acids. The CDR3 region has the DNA TGCAGTGCCATCGGACAGGAACAAGGCGGCGAGCAGTACTTC. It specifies CSAIGQEQGGEQYF.

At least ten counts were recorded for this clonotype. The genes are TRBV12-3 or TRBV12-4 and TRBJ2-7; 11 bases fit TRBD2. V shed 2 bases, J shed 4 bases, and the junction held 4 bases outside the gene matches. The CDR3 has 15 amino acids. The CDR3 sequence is CASSLPGLAVYEQYF. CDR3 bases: TGTGCCAGCAGTTTACCGGGACTAGCGGTATACGAGCAGTACTTC.

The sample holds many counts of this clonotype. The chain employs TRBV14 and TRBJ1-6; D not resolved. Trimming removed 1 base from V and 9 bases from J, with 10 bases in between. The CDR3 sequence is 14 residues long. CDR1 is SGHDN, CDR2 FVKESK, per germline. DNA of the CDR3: TGTGCCAGCAGCCAAGGAATAGGATCTTCACCCCTCCACTTT. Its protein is CASSQGIGSSPLHF.

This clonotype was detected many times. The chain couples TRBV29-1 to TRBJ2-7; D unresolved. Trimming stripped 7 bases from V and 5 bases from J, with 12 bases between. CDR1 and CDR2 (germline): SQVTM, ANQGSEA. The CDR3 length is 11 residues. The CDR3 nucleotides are TGCAGCGGCCTAAGGGTAGACGAGCAGTACTTC. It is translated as CSGLRVDEQYF.

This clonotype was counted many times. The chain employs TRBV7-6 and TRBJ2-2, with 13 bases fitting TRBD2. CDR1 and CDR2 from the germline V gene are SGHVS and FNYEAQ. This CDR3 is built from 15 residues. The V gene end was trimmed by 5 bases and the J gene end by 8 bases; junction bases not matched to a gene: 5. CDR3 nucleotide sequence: TGTGCCAGCAGCGGACTAGCGGGAGCCTTAGGGGAGCTGTTTTTT. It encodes CASSGLAGALGELFF.

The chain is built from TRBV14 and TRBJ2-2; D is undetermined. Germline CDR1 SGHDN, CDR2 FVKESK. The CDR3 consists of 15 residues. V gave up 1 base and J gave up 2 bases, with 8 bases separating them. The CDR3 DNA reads TGTGCCAGCAGCCAAGTGAATTCCAACACCGGGGAGCTGTTTTTT. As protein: CASSQVNSNTGELFF.

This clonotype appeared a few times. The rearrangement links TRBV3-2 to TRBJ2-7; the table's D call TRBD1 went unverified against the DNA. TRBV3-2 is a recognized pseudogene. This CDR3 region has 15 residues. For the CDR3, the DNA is TGTGCCAGCAGCCAAGAGTTAGGACAATCTTACGAGCAGTACTTC. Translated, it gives CASSQELGQSYEQYF.

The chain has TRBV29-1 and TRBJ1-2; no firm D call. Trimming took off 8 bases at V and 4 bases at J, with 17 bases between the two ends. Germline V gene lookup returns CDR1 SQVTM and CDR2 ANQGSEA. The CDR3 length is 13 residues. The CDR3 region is CSSPQDTGYGYTF. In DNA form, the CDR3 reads TGCAGCTCCCCACAAGACACCGGCTATGGCTACACCTTC.